The present T cell receptor (beta chain) was sequenced within a study of shared clonotypes between healthy human individuals. Investigators divided CD4+ cells into CD45RA+ naive and CD45RA-negative memory subsets. General observations from the study: Estimated richness values were generally larger in naive subsets than in memory subsets. The generation probabilities recorded for non-shared clonotypes fell below those of clonotypes shared by all four donors. Only blood was sampled; tissue repertoires likely differ.

Germline loops: CDR1 SGDLS, CDR2 YYNGEE. The CDR3 totals 14 residues. With 0 bases removed from V and 10 bases from J, the gap between germline ends came to 16 bases. Sequencing used immunoSEQ multiplex PCR; TCRdb keeps in-frame clones, though not all of them. Altogether about 980,000 clones are present, around three quarters being singletons, with the ten largest covering roughly 1.5%. A few counts support this clone. What it binds is not known. The genes are TRBV9 and TRBJ2-5; D is unresolved. Sequencing was carried out using memory CD4+ T cells sorted from blood. Subset of the sample: CD45RA-negative fraction. This receptor was taken from a man between 18 and 29 years old in good health. The CDR3, as DNA: TGTGCCAGCAGCGTAGGTTGGGCAGACACAATCCAGTACTTC. Amino acid sequence: CASSVGWADTIQYF. Drawing the rest from reference TRBV9 and TRBJ2-5, the complete variable domain is DSGVTQTPKHLITATGQRVTLRCSPRSGDLSVYWYQQSLDQGLQFLIQYYNGEERAKGNILERFSAQQFPDLHSELNLSSLELGDSALYFCASSVGWADTIQYFGPGTRLLVL.